The 18 T cell receptor beta chains below all came from one sample that was sequenced in a study of cytotoxic CD8 clonotypes in ibrutinib-treated CLL. Method: immunoSEQ multiplex PCR; TCRdb's copy keeps in-frame clones and lacks some. The table has 110,000 to 150,000 clones, roughly three quarters seen once. Source: PBMCs, taken after 12 months of ibrutinib treatment. These receptors came from a human donor with chronic lymphocytic leukemia.

The rearrangement uses TRBV4-2 and TRBJ2-1; TRBD2 aligns across 11 bases. Germline lookup yields CDR1 LGHNA and CDR2 YNFKEQ. The CDR3 has 18 amino acids. After removal of 1 base from V and 0 bases from J, the junction contained 5 bases not matched to a gene. Here the CDR3 DNA reads TGTGCCAGCAGCCAAGTGGTAGCGGGAGGGGGCTCCTACAATGAGCAGTTCTTC. Translated: CASSQVVAGGGSYNEQFF.

This clone was counted a few times. The rearrangement joins TRBV6-5 to TRBJ2-7; D perhaps matches TRBD1 (6 bases). The germline V gene encodes CDR1 MNHEY and CDR2 SVGAGI. The V end lost 6 bases, the J end lost 7 bases, and 13 bases lay between the germline ends. This CDR3 contains 12 residues. This CDR3 is CASSRNRVEQYF. CDR3 sequence (DNA): TGTGCCAGCAGCCGAAACAGGGTTGAGCAGTACTTC.

CDR3 nucleotides: TGCGCCAGCAGCTTGTCGGCTAGCGGGGCTCAAGAGACCCAGTACTTC. Translating gives CASSLSASGAQETQYF. This chain uses TRBV5-1 with TRBJ2-5, with TRBD2 identical over 9 bases. CDR3 length: 16 residues. V was pared by 1 base and J by 2 bases, with 6 bases of the junction left unmatched. The germline gives CDR1 SGHRS, CDR2 YFSETQ.

This chain connects TRBV7-2 to TRBJ2-2, with D unresolved. Trimming left V 0 bases short and J 5 bases short, with 10 bases between. Germline V gene lookup returns CDR1 SGHTA and CDR2 FQGNSA. The CDR3 length is 15 residues. In DNA form, the CDR3 reads TGTGCCAGCAGCTTAGCCCGGGCCCAGACCGGGGAGCTGTTTTTT. Amino acids: CASSLARAQTGELFF.

This chain uses TRBV4-1 with TRBJ1-5; D unresolved. The CDR3 spans 14 residues. Germline CDR1 MGHRA, CDR2 YSYEKL. Trimming removed 0 bases at V and 9 bases at J, with 12 bases between. As DNA, the CDR3 is TGCGCCAGCAGCCAAGATCCAGGCCCAGCGCCCCAGCATTTT. This sequence encodes CASSQDPGPAPQHF.

In its sample, this clone was seen once. The chain couples TRBV7-2 to TRBJ2-3, with TRBD2 matching 13 bases. V dropped 5 bases and J dropped 3; count of bases not matched to a gene: 5. This CDR3 region has 16 residues. Germline V gene lookup returns CDR1 SGHTA and CDR2 FQGNSA. DNA for the CDR3: TGTGCCAGCAGCCCCCGACTAGCGGGGGGAACAGATACGCAGTATTTT. This encodes CASSPRLAGGTDTQYF.

This clone was found a few times. The rearrangement joins TRBV5-1 to TRBJ2-2; 9 bases match TRBD2. The V gene's germline CDR1 is SGHRS and CDR2 YFSETQ. CDR3 length: 16 amino acids. The V and J ends lost 0 bases and 8 bases, in that order; junction bases with no gene match: 8. CDR3 protein: CASSLVLAGMEGELFF. For the CDR3, the DNA is TGCGCCAGCAGCTTGGTCCTAGCGGGAATGGAAGGGGAGCTGTTTTTT.

The J gene is TRBJ1-2, the V gene TRBV7-2; no reliable D call. The CDR3 covers 15 residues. Germline assignment: CDR1 SGHTA and CDR2 FQGNSA. Trimming pared 3 bases from V and 3 bases from J, leaving 14 bases between. The CDR3 protein is CASSFNSGNHYGYTF. Here the CDR3 DNA reads TGTGCCAGCAGCTTCAACTCGGGGAACCACTATGGCTACACCTTC.

The chain links TRBV12-5 to TRBJ1-1; D ambiguous. V lost 0 bases and J lost 5, with 13 bases in between. In germline, CDR1 is LGHNT, CDR2 FRNRAP. The CDR3 totals 15 residues. The CDR3 region is CASGLVRWRLTEAFF. DNA for the CDR3: TGTGCTAGTGGTTTGGTACGGTGGAGGTTGACTGAAGCTTTCTTT.

This rearrangement joins TRBV7-2 to TRBJ1-2; D gene unclear. V dropped 1 base and J dropped 4 bases, with 7 bases sitting between them. This CDR3 contains 13 residues. From germline, CDR1 is SGHTA and CDR2 FQGNSA. This chain's CDR3 is CASSLGPIYGYTF. The DNA of the CDR3 is TGTGCCAGCAGCTTAGGGCCCATCTATGGCTACACCTTC.

The CDR3 coding sequence is TGCGCCAGCAATCAACGGGCCGCCCGGAGGGGCTATGGCTACACCTTC. It is translated as CASNQRAARRGYGYTF. This chain joins TRBV5-1 and TRBJ1-2, with D tentatively TRBD1 (5 bases). CDR3 size: 16 residues. Germline values: CDR1 SGHRS, CDR2 YFSETQ. Trimming left V 6 bases short and J 4 bases short, with 22 bases between.

The rearrangement uses TRBV20-1 and TRBJ2-5; no clear D gene. Trimming took 6 bases from V and 5 from J, leaving 10 bases between them. Germline loops: CDR1 DFQATT, CDR2 SNEGSKA (reference sequence). The CDR3 has 11 residues. CDR3 region: CSAPHGETQYF. The CDR3 coding sequence is TGCAGTGCCCCCCACGGTGAGACCCAGTACTTC.

V and J are TRBV29-1 and TRBJ2-2; the D is unclear. Germline loops: CDR1 SQVTM, CDR2 ANQGSEA. The CDR3 runs to 13 residues. V was pared by 6 bases and J by 5 bases, with 13 bases between. The CDR3 sequence is CSVRRDRTGELFF. In DNA form, the CDR3 reads TGCAGCGTCCGCAGAGATAGGACCGGGGAGCTGTTTTTT.

J is TRBJ2-5 and V is TRBV7-3, with D tentatively TRBD2 (5 bases). The CDR3 is made up of 13 amino acids. V lost 1 base and J 2 bases, leaving 5 bases between the germline ends. CDR1 is SGHTA and CDR2 is FQGTGA in the germline V gene. CDR3 amino acids: CASSLRGQETQYF. The DNA of the CDR3 is TGTGCCAGCAGCTTAAGAGGGCAAGAGACCCAGTACTTC.

The J gene is TRBJ1-2, the V gene TRBV7-6, with D perhaps matching TRBD1 (5 bases). The CDR3 is 15 amino acids. CDR1 SGHVS and CDR2 FNYEAQ come from the germline V gene. V lost 4 bases and J lost 2, with 14 bases in between. The CDR3 nucleotides read TGTGCCAGCAGCTCCCTTCGGGGCGCAAACTATGGCTACACCTTC. It translates to CASSSLRGANYGYTF.

Concerning this clone: Other DNA sequences within the sample encode an identical CDR3. V is TRBV20-1 and J is TRBJ2-3, with TRBD2 as a possible D gene (5 bases). There are 11 residues in the CDR3. The ends were cut back, 6 bases at V and 6 bases at J, with 10 bases in the middle. From germline, CDR1 is DFQATT and CDR2 SNEGSKA (reference sequence). The DNA for the CDR3 is TGCAGTGCCACACTAGTGGATACGCAGTATTTT. This encodes CSATLVDTQYF.

This chain uses TRBV27 with TRBJ2-3, with 10 bases identical to TRBD1. Germline values: CDR1 MNHEY, CDR2 SMNVEV (reference sequence). The CDR3 is 16 amino acids. Trimming took 3 bases from V and 2 from J; bases not matched to a gene: 5. The CDR3 loop is CASSFLGQGDTDTQYF. The CDR3, as DNA: TGTGCCAGCAGTTTCCTAGGACAGGGGGACACAGATACGCAGTATTTT.

The chain carries TRBV6-6 and TRBJ2-1; no reliable D call. V lost 4 bases to trimming and J lost 2 bases, with 9 bases between them. CDR3 length: 14 residues. Germline lookup yields CDR1 MNHNY and CDR2 SVGAGI (reference sequence). CDR3 protein: CASSSQDAYNEQFF. In DNA, the CDR3 is TGTGCCAGCAGTTCTCAGGACGCCTACAATGAGCAGTTCTTC.